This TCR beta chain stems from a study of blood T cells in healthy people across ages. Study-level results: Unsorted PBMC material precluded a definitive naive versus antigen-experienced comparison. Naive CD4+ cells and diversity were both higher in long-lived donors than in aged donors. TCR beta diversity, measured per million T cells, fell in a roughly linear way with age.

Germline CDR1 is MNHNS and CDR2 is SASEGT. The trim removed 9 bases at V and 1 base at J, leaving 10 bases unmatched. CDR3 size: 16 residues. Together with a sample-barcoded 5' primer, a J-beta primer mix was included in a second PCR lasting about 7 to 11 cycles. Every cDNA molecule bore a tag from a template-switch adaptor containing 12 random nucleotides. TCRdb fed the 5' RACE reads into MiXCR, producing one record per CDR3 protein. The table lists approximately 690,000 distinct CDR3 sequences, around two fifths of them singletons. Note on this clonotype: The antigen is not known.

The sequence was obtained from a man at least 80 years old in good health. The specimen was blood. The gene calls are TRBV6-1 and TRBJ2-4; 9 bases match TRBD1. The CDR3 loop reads CASQLQGADAKNIQYF. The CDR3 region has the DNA TGTGCCAGTCAACTACAGGGGGCTGACGCCAAAAACATTCAGTACTTC.